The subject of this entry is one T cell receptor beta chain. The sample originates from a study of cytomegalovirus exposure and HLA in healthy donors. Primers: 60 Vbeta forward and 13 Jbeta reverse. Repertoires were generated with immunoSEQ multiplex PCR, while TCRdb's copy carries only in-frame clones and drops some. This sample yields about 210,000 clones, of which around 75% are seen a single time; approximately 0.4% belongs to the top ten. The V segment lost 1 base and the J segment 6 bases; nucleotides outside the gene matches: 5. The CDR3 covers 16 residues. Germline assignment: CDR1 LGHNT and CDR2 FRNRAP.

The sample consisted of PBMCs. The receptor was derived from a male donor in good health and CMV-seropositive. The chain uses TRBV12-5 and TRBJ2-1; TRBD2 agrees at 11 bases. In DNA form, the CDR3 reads TGTGCTAGTGGTTTGGGTAACCTAGCGGGAGGCAATGAGCAGTTCTTC. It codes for CASGLGNLAGGNEQFF.